By share, the clone carrying this T cell receptor beta chain ranks as medium-sized. TCRdb reprocessed the PCR reads via MiXCR. Found here are around 4,500 clones, roughly 33% of them singletons; the top ten hold about 28%. Per the germline V gene, CDR1 is SEHNR and CDR2 is FQNEAQ (reference sequence). V shed 5 bases, J shed 9 bases, and the junction held 6 bases outside the gene matches. There are 13 residues in the CDR3. This record comes from a study of metastatic and nonmetastatic thyroid tumors. No patient had received any treatment before thyroid surgery. This sequence was found in a male donor with papillary thyroid cancer or a benign thyroid nodule (not recorded which). Some clones in this sample may be carry-over from other donors' samples. Sequencing input: adjacent normal tissue. The chain is built from TRBV7-9 and TRBJ2-1; the match to TRBD2 covers 8 bases. DNA of the CDR3: TGTGCCAGCAGCGCGGGACTAGTTGGTGAGCAGTTCTTC. It codes for CASSAGLVGEQFF.